Below, 20 T cell receptor beta chains from the same sample are listed, as sequenced in a study of blood T cell repertoires in COVID-19. Sequenced by immunoSEQ multiplex PCR; TCRdb stores in-frame clones only, minus some. The repertoire holds 65,000 to 75,000 clones, 70% to 75% seen once, with around 21% in the top ten. Sample: peripheral blood. All receptors derive from a man in his 70s with acute or convalescent COVID-19.

The chain has TRBV18 and TRBJ2-5; D gene unclear. From germline, CDR1 is KGHSH and CDR2 LQKENI. This CDR3 contains 14 residues. The V end lost 1 base, the J end lost 5 bases, and 11 bases lay between the germline ends. The chain's CDR3 is CASSPLVFEETQYF. The CDR3 region has the DNA TGTGCCAGCTCACCACTGGTTTTCGAGGAGACCCAGTACTTC.

This rearrangement joins TRBV20-1 to TRBJ1-1, with TRBD1 as a possible D gene (5 bases). Germline CDR1 is DFQATT and CDR2 is SNEGSKA (reference sequence). Trimming cost V 5 bases and J 7 bases, with 11 bases left between them. The CDR3 is made up of 11 amino acids. The CDR3, as DNA: TGCAGTGCTTCCAGACAGTATGAAGCTTTCTTT. Its translation is CSASRQYEAFF.

The chain combines TRBV7-9 with TRBJ2-5; 14 positions match TRBD2. Trimming cost V 7 bases and J 5 bases; bases outside gene matches: 6. The CDR3 has 15 residues. CDR1 is SEHNR and CDR2 is FQNEAQ in the germline V gene (reference sequence). The chain's CDR3 is CASTQGTSGSETQYF. The CDR3 DNA reads as TGTGCCAGCACCCAAGGGACTAGCGGGAGTGAGACCCAGTACTTC.

This chain connects TRBV9 to TRBJ1-1; no clear D. The CDR3 sequence is 13 residues long. Germline lookup yields CDR1 SGDLS and CDR2 YYNGEE. Deletions cut 0 bases from V and 5 bases from J, with 8 bases between. The CDR3 region has the DNA TGTGCCAGCAGCGTAGAGCCGTGGACTGAAGCTTTCTTT. It codes for CASSVEPWTEAFF.

The V call is TRBV7-6, the J call TRBJ1-2; D uncertain. The CDR3 covers 14 residues. V was shortened by 1 base and J by 4 bases, with 10 bases between the two germline ends. Germline CDR1 is SGHVS and CDR2 is FNYEAQ. The CDR3 is CASSLESSGYGYTF. In DNA, the CDR3 is TGTGCCAGCAGCTTAGAGTCTTCGGGCTATGGCTACACCTTC.

The chain couples TRBV10-1 to TRBJ2-1; 11 bases map to TRBD2. J was trimmed by 8 bases and V by 3 bases; bases with no gene match: 9. CDR1 and CDR2 (germline): WNHNN, SYGVQD (reference sequence). The CDR3 totals 16 residues. CDR3 in amino acids: CASSETSGGNSDEQFF. CDR3 DNA sequence: TGCGCCAGCAGTGAAACTAGCGGGGGAAATAGCGATGAGCAGTTCTTC.

The rearrangement joins TRBV18 to TRBJ2-2, with D tentatively TRBD2 (5 bases). CDR3 length: 15 residues. The V gene lost 2 bases and the J gene lost 4 bases, with 11 bases spanning the gap. Germline lookup yields CDR1 KGHSH and CDR2 LQKENI. The CDR3 DNA reads as TGTGCCAGCTCACCAGGGCTAGCAGCCACCGGGGAGCTGTTTTTT. This translates into CASSPGLAATGELFF.

The chain recombines TRBV12-3 or TRBV12-4 with TRBJ2-5, with 10 bases aligning to TRBD2. This CDR3 is 13 amino acids long. The ends lost 6 bases at V and 5 bases at J; junction bases unmatched: 3. DNA of the CDR3: TGTGCCAGCAGCCTTAGCGGGGGGGAGACCCAGTACTTC. This gives the protein CASSLSGGETQYF.

The V call is TRBV28, the J call TRBJ2-7; D not resolved. Trimming removed 7 bases at V and 1 base at J, with 11 bases between. Germline CDR1 reads MDHEN; CDR2 reads SYDVKM. The CDR3 extends over 13 amino acids. The CDR3 coding sequence is TGTGCCAGCACATCCACAGAGTCCTACGAGCAGTACTTC. It yields the protein CASTSTESYEQYF.

The V call is TRBV3-1 (or the pseudogene TRBV3-2), the J call TRBJ2-3; TRBD1 might be the D (6 bases). Between the trimmed V and J ends, which lost 3 bases and 1 base, there was a span of 8 bases. This CDR3 has 14 residues. The germline CDR1 and CDR2 sequences are LGHDT and YNNKEL (reference sequence). CDR3 nucleotide sequence: TGTGCCAGCAGCCAGGGACACCGCACAGATACGCAGTATTTT. Residues: CASSQGHRTDTQYF.

The V gene is TRBV4-1, the J gene TRBJ2-3, with 8 bases matching TRBD1. Trimming removed 1 base from V and 5 bases from J; junction bases left unmatched: 11. Per germline, CDR1 MGHRA and CDR2 YSYEKL. The length of the CDR3 is 17 residues. The CDR3 spells CASSQGPPRGQGDTQYF. In nucleotides, the CDR3 is TGCGCCAGCAGCCAAGGCCCCCCCAGGGGGCAAGGAGATACGCAGTATTTT.

V gene TRBV28 combines with J gene TRBJ2-3, with D unresolved. Germline values: CDR1 MDHEN, CDR2 SYDVKM. The V end was cut by 6 bases, the J end by 6 bases, with 7 bases between. CDR3 length: 11 amino acids. The CDR3 spells CASRTPDTQYF. In DNA form, the CDR3 reads TGTGCCAGCAGGACACCGGATACGCAGTATTTT.

The V and J genes are TRBV6-5 and TRBJ1-5; TRBD1 aligns across 8 bases. The germline V gene encodes CDR1 MNHEY and CDR2 SVGAGI. This CDR3 spans 13 amino acids. The ends lost 4 bases at V and 6 bases at J; junction bases unmatched: 2. CDR3 region: CASSLDRAQPQHF. CDR3 nucleotides: TGTGCCAGCAGTTTGGACAGGGCTCAGCCCCAGCATTTT.

V and J are TRBV29-1 and TRBJ2-3; TRBD2 aligns across 7 bases. Per the germline V gene, CDR1 is SQVTM and CDR2 is ANQGSEA. J gave up 5 bases and V 7 bases, and 12 bases lay outside the gene matches. The CDR3 length is 14 residues. The CDR3 DNA reads TGCAGCGCCTCTGGGGGGGAGGTCCAAGATACGCAGTATTTT. It specifies CSASGGEVQDTQYF.

CDR3 sequence reads: CASSEARRRTSGRTDTQYF. The CDR3 region has the DNA TGCGCCAGCAGTGAGGCCAGGCGCCGGACTAGCGGTCGCACAGATACGCAGTATTTT. The J gene is TRBJ2-3, the V gene TRBV10-2; 10 nucleotides agree with TRBD2. The CDR3 contains 19 residues. V dropped 2 bases and J dropped 1; count of bases not matched to a gene: 12. Germline V gene data show CDR1 as WSHSY and CDR2 as SAAADI.

The V and J genes are TRBV14 and TRBJ2-7; TRBD1 matches at 7 bases. Germline CDR1 is SGHDN and CDR2 is FVKESK. V was pared by 2 bases and J by 0 bases, with 7 bases of the junction left unmatched. The CDR3 contains 16 residues. CDR3 residues: CASSQNGAGGSYEQYF. Here the CDR3 DNA reads TGTGCCAGCAGCCAAAATGGGGCAGGGGGCTCCTACGAGCAGTACTTC.

The chain couples TRBV7-9 to TRBJ2-1; 8 nucleotides align to TRBD2. The CDR3 covers 15 residues. The junction had 6 bases not matched to a gene; V was cut back by 1 base and J by 7 bases. CDR1 and CDR2 (germline): SEHNR, FQNEAQ (reference sequence). The CDR3 DNA is TGTGCCAGCAGCTTAGTAGGCGGGAGGAATAATGAGCAGTTCTTC. It specifies CASSLVGGRNNEQFF.

The rearrangement uses TRBV5-4 and TRBJ1-2, with 7 bases lining up with TRBD1. Trimming removed 5 bases from V and 10 bases from J; junction bases left unmatched: 8. The CDR3 contains 12 residues. Germline lookup yields CDR1 SGHNT and CDR2 YYREEE (reference sequence). The CDR3 region has the DNA TGTGCCAGCAGGTTGCCAGACAGGGACTACACCTTC. It translates to CASRLPDRDYTF.

The chain couples TRBV27 to TRBJ1-5; 9 positions agree with TRBD1. The CDR3 consists of 17 residues. The V segment lost 5 bases and the J segment 3 bases; nucleotides outside the gene matches: 11. Germline values: CDR1 MNHEY, CDR2 SMNVEV (reference sequence). This CDR3 reads CASSPGAGTGNNQPQHF. CDR3 DNA sequence: TGTGCCAGCAGTCCCGGAGCCGGGACAGGGAACAATCAGCCCCAGCATTTT.

V and J are TRBV19 and TRBJ2-1, with 8 bases fitting TRBD1. This CDR3 has 15 residues. With V trimmed by 8 bases and J by 0 bases, 6 bases remained unmatched. CDR1 is LNHDA and CDR2 is SQIVND in the germline V gene (reference sequence). CDR3 residues: CASGGQGYSYNEQFF. CDR3 DNA sequence: TGTGCCAGTGGAGGACAGGGTTACTCCTACAATGAGCAGTTCTTC. Based on the CDR3 plus reference TRBV19 and TRBJ2-1, the full variable domain is DGGITQSPKYLFRKEGQNVTLSCEQNLNHDAMYWYRQDPGQGLRLIYYSQIVNDFQKGDIAEGYSVSREKKESFPLTVTSAQKNPTAFYLCASGGQGYSYNEQFFGPGTRLTVL.